This TCR beta chain was sequenced during a study of blood T cell repertoires in COVID-19. Some clones are missing from TCRdb's copy, which holds only in-frame ones; the method was immunoSEQ multiplex PCR. The sample holds over 150,000 clones; roughly 90% are singletons and the top ten take about 2%. CDR3 length: 15 residues. The junction had 8 bases not matched to a gene; V was cut back by 0 bases and J by 8 bases. CDR1 is SGDLS and CDR2 is YYNGEE in the germline V gene. The rearrangement links TRBV9 to TRBJ2-1, with 7 bases fitting TRBD1. The sequenced sample consisted of peripheral blood. The receptor was derived from a man between 18 and 35 years old with acute or convalescent COVID-19. The CDR3 bases are TGTGCCAGCAGCGTAGGAGGCAGGGGGATCCATGAGCAGTTCTTC. It translates to CASSVGGRGIHEQFF. Variable domain in full (rest from reference TRBV9 and TRBJ2-1): DSGVTQTPKHLITATGQRVTLRCSPRSGDLSVYWYQQSLDQGLQFLIQYYNGEERAKGNILERFSAQQFPDLHSELNLSSLELGDSALYFCASSVGGRGIHEQFFGPGTRLTVL.